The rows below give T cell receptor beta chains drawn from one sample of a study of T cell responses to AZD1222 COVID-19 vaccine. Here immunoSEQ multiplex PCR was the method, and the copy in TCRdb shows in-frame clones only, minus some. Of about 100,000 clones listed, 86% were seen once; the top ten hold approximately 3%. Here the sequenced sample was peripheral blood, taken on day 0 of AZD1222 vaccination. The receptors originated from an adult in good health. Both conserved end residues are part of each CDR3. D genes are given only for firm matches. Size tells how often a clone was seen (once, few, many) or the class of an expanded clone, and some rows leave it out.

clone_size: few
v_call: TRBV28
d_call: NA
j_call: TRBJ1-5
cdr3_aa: CASSPTGTSNQPQHF
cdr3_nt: TGTGCCAGCAGTCCTACCGGGACCTCAAATCAGCCCCAGCATTTT

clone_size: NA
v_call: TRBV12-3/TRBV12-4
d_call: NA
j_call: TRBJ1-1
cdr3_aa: CASGRGYTEAFF
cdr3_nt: TGTGCCAGCGGCCGGGGCTACACTGAAGCTTTCTTT

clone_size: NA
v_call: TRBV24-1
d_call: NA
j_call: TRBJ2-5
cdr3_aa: CATSDPQGSTGTQYF
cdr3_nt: TGTGCCACCAGTGATCCCCAGGGTAGCACGGGGACCCAGTACTTC

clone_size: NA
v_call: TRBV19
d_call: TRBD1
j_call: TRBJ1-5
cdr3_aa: CASSMGTANQPQHF
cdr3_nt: TGTGCCAGTAGTATGGGGACAGCAAATCAGCCCCAGCATTTT

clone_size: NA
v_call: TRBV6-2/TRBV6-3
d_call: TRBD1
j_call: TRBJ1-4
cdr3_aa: CASSRTGEKLFF
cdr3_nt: TGTGCCAGCAGTCGGACAGGAGAAAAACTGTTTTTT

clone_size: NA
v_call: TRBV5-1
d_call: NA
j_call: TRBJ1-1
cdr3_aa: CASSRTGQTNTEAFF
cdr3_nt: TGCGCCAGCAGCCGAACAGGACAGACAAACACTGAAGCTTTCTTT

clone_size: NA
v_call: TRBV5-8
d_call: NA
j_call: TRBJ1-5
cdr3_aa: CASSYARTSSNQPQHF
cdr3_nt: TGTGCCAGCAGCTATGCCCGAACTTCTAGCAATCAGCCCCAGCATTTT

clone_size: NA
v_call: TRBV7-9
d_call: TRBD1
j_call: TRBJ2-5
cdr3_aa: CASSPPGQGAGETQYF
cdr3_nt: TGTGCCAGCAGCCCCCCGGGACAGGGGGCCGGAGAGACCCAGTACTTC

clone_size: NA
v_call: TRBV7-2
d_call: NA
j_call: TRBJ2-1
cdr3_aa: CASSLGLFNEQFF
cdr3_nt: TGTGCCAGCAGCTTAGGCCTTTTCAATGAGCAGTTCTTC

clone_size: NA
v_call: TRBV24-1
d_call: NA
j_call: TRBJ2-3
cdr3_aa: CATSDRAGGTDTQYF
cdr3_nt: TGTGCCACCAGTGATAGGGCAGGGGGCACAGATACGCAGTATTTT

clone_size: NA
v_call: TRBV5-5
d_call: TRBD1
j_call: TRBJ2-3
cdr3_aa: CASSPGGIRDTQYF
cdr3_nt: TGTGCCAGCAGCCCAGGGGGTATAAGGGATACGCAGTATTTT

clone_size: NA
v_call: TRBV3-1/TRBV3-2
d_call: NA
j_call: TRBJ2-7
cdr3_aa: CASSQASRSSYEQYF
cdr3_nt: TGTGCCAGCAGCCAAGCGTCCAGGTCCTCCTACGAGCAGTACTTC

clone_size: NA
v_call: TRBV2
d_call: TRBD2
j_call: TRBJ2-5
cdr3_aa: CASTSQGGLETQYF
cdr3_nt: TGTGCCAGCACCTCCCAGGGAGGGCTGGAGACCCAGTACTTC

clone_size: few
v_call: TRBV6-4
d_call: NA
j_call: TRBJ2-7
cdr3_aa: CASSDRASGEQYF
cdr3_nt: TGTGCCAGCAGTGACAGGGCCTCTGGCGAGCAGTACTTC

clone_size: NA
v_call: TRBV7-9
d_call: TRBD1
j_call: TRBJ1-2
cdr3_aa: CASSLHQGDYGYTF
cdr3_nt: TGTGCCAGCAGCTTGCACCAGGGGGACTATGGCTACACCTTC

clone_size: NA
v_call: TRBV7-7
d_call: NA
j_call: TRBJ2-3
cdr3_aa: CASSLGGTDTQYF
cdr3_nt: TGTGCCAGCAGCTTAGGGGGCACAGATACGCAGTATTTT

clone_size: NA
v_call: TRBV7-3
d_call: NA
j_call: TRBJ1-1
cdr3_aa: CASSLTGENTEAFF
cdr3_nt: TGTGCCAGCAGCTTAACAGGGGAAAACACTGAAGCTTTCTTT

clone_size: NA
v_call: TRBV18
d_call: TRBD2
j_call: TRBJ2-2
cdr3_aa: CASSQGAGLNTGELFF
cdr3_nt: TGTGCCAGCTCACAGGGAGCGGGGCTAAACACCGGGGAGCTGTTTTTT

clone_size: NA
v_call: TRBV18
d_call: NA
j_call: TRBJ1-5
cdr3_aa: CASSPTATQPQHF
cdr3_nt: TGTGCCAGCTCACCCACCGCGACTCAGCCCCAGCATTTT

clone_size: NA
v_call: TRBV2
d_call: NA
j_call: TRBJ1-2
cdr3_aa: CASSEQTGWGYTF
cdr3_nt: TGTGCCAGCAGCGAACAGACAGGTTGGGGCTACACCTTC

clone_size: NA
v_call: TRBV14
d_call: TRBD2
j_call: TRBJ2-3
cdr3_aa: CASSLLLSGGLGGTDTQYF
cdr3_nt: TGTGCCAGCAGTCTACTACTTAGCGGGGGACTCGGTGGCACAGATACGCAGTATTTT

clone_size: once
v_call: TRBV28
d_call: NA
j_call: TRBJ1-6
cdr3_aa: CASSSESLGNSPLHF
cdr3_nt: TGTGCCAGCAGTTCCGAGAGCCTTGGGAATTCACCCCTCCACTTT

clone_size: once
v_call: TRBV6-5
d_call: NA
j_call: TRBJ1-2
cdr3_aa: CASSAGTDYGYTF
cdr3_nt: TGTGCCAGCAGCGCCGGGACGGACTATGGCTACACCTTC

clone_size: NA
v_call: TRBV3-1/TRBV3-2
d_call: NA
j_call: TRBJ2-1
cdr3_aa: CASSQGGLSSYNEQFF
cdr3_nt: TGTGCCAGCAGCCAAGGTGGCCTGAGCTCCTACAATGAGCAGTTCTTC

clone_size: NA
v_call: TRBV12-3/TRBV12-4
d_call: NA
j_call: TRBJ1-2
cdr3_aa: CASTPDAYGYTF
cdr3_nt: TGTGCCAGCACCCCGGACGCCTATGGCTACACCTTC

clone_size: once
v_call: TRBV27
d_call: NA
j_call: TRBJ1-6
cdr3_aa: CASRKEGYNSPLHF
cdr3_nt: TGTGCCAGCAGGAAAGAAGGATATAATTCACCCCTCCACTTT

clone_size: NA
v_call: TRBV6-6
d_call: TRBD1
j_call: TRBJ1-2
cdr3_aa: CASSGTTGANYGYTF
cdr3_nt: TGTGCCAGCAGTGGAACGACAGGGGCTAACTATGGCTACACCTTC

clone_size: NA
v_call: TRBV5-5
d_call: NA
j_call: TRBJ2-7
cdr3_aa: CASSLVADYEQYF
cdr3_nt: TGTGCCAGCAGCTTGGTGGCAGACTACGAGCAGTACTTC

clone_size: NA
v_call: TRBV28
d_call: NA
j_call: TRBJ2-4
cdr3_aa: CASSFAPQVGAKNIQYF
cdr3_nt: TGTGCCAGCAGTTTTGCCCCCCAGGTAGGGGCCAAAAACATTCAGTACTTC

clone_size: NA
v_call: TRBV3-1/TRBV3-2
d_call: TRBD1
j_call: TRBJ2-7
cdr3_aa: CASSLGTAIFYEQYF
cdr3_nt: TGTGCCAGCAGCCTCGGGACAGCGATATTCTACGAGCAGTACTTC

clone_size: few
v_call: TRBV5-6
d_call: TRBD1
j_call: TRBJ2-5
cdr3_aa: CASSFGTEQETQYF
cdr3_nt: TGTGCCAGCAGCTTCGGGACAGAGCAAGAGACCCAGTACTTC

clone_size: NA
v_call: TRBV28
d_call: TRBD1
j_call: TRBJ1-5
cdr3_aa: CASNHRDRGRGQPQHF
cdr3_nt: TGTGCCAGCAACCACCGGGACAGGGGGCGCGGTCAGCCCCAGCATTTT

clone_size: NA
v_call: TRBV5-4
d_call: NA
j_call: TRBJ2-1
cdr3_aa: CASSSGRSPSTYNEQFF
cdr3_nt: TGTGCCAGCAGCTCGGGGAGGAGTCCCTCTACCTACAATGAGCAGTTCTTC

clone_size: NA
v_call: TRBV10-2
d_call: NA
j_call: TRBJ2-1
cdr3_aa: CASSGAYNEQFF
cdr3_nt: TGCGCCAGCAGTGGGGCCTACAATGAGCAGTTCTTC

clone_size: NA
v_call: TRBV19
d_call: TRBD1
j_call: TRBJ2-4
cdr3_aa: CASRRDRLAKNIQYF
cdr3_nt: TGTGCCAGTAGGAGGGACAGATTAGCCAAAAACATTCAGTACTTC

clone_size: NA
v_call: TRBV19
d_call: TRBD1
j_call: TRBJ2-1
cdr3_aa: CASAGQGYNEQFF
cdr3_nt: TGTGCCAGTGCTGGACAGGGGTACAATGAGCAGTTCTTC

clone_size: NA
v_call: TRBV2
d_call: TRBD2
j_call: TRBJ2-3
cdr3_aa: CASSGRRGGTDTQYF
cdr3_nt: TGTGCCAGCAGTGGACGGCGGGGGGGCACAGATACGCAGTATTTT

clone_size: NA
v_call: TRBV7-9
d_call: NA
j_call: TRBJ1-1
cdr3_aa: CASSYKAPAGAFF
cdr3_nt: TGTGCCAGCAGCTACAAGGCCCCGGCGGGGGCTTTCTTT

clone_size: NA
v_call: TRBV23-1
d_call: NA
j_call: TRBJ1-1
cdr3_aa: CASGDHTEAFF
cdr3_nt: TGCGCCAGCGGGGACCACACTGAAGCTTTCTTT

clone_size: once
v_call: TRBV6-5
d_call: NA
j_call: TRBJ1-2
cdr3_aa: CASSPSRAAKSTF
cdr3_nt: TGTGCCAGCAGTCCGTCGCGGGCGGCTAAGAGCACCTTC

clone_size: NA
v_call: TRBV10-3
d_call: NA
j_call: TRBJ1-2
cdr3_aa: CAISESKDSRGYTF
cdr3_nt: TGTGCCATCAGTGAGTCGAAGGACAGTCGGGGCTACACCTTC

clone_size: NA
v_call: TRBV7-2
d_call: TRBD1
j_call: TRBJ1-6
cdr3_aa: CASSSRTGASSPLHF
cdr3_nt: TGTGCCAGCAGCTCCCGGACAGGGGCCAGCTCACCCCTCCACTTT

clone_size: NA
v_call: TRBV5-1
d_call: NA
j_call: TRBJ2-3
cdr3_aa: CASSFPEPTPSTDTQYF
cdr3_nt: TGCGCCAGCAGCTTCCCGGAGCCTACCCCTAGCACAGATACGCAGTATTTT

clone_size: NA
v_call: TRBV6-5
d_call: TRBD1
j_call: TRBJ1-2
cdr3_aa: CASQRGTATNYGYTF
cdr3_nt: TGTGCCAGCCAAAGAGGGACAGCTACTAACTATGGCTACACCTTC

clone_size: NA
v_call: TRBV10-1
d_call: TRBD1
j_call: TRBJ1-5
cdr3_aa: CASDGQGSNQPQHF
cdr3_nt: TGCGCCAGCGACGGACAGGGGAGCAATCAGCCCCAGCATTTT